What follows are 10 T cell receptor beta chains derived from one specimen sequenced in a study of blood T cell repertoires in COVID-19. Sequencing was performed with immunoSEQ multiplex PCR; in TCRdb, only in-frame clones are kept and a portion is missing. Of some 260,000 clones in the sample, approximately 80% were seen once. The sample taken for sequencing was peripheral blood. The receptors stem from a man at least 80 years old with acute or convalescent COVID-19.

This clone was seen a few times. This rearrangement joins TRBV11-2 to TRBJ2-7; the D gene is possibly TRBD1 (5 bases). Trimming pared 1 base from V and 2 bases from J, leaving 12 bases between. Germline CDR1 reads SGHAT; CDR2 reads FQNNGV. This CDR3 spans 15 amino acids. CDR3 DNA sequence: TGTGCCAGCAGCTTAGTGGACACTTCTCCCTACGAGCAGTACTTC. It encodes CASSLVDTSPYEQYF.

This clone appeared a few times. The same CDR3 also results from other DNA sequences found in this sample. J is TRBJ2-7 and V is TRBV5-4; 7 bases map to TRBD1. Looked up from germline, CDR1 is SGHNT and CDR2 is YYREEE (reference sequence). Trimming took 0 bases from V and 1 from J; bases not matched to a gene: 4. The CDR3 runs to 15 residues. CDR3 in DNA: TGTGCCAGCAGCTTGGGAGGACAGGCATCCTACGAGCAGTACTTC. It specifies CASSLGGQASYEQYF.

This clone was seen once. This chain links TRBV21-1 with TRBJ1-4; the table's D call, TRBD1, has no DNA check behind it. TRBV21-1 is assigned pseudogene status. This CDR3 contains 15 residues. CDR3 sequence: CASSKTWDRGEKLFF. CDR3 nucleotides: TGTGCCAGCAGCAAAACCTGGGACAGGGGAGAAAAACTGTTTTTT.

The gene calls are TRBV5-4 and TRBJ2-7; D remains unclear. Germline CDR1 and CDR2: SGHNT and YYREEE (reference sequence). The CDR3 contains 11 residues. Deletions cut 4 bases from V and 3 bases from J, with 5 bases between. The CDR3 DNA reads as TGTGCCAGCAGCCTAGACTACGAGCAGTACTTC. Translation: CASSLDYEQYF.

To note about this clone: Other DNA variants within this sample encode the same CDR3. The chain recombines TRBV5-1 with TRBJ2-2, with 9 bases aligning to TRBD2. Germline trimming cut 0 bases from V and 0 bases from J; bases unmatched to any gene: 0. This CDR3 is built from 16 residues. Germline lookup yields CDR1 SGHRS and CDR2 YFSETQ. The CDR3 DNA sequence: TGCGCCAGCAGCTTGGGACTAGCGGCGAACACCGGGGAGCTGTTTTTT. Protein sequence: CASSLGLAANTGELFF. Supplemented by reference TRBV5-1 and TRBJ2-2, the full variable domain reads KAGVTQTPRYLIKTRGQQVTLSCSPISGHRSVSWYQQTPGQGLQFLFEYFSETQRNKGNFPGRFSGRQFSNSRSEMNVSTLELGDSALYLCASSLGLAANTGELFFGEGSRLTVL.

The J gene is TRBJ1-3, the V gene TRBV18; 10 bases line up with TRBD1. Germline-derived CDR1 and CDR2 are KGHSH and LQKENI. The CDR3 loop spans 16 amino acids. V trimming: 2 bases; J trimming: 4 bases; junction bases outside the gene matches: 5. The CDR3: CASSPGTGESGNTIYF. CDR3 nucleotide sequence: TGTGCCAGCTCACCAGGGACAGGGGAGTCGGGAAACACCATATATTTT.

The chain joins TRBV4-2 to TRBJ1-1; D is unresolved. This CDR3 comprises 15 residues. V was cut by 0 bases and J by 5 bases, with 13 bases left in between. Germline V gene lookup returns CDR1 LGHNA and CDR2 YNFKEQ. DNA for the CDR3: TGTGCCAGCAGCCAAGAAACTTCGCAGGCTACTGAAGCTTTCTTT. Its protein product is CASSQETSQATEAFF.

The V and J genes are TRBV5-1 and TRBJ2-1; D is unresolved. Germline V gene sequence: CDR1 SGHRS, CDR2 YFSETQ. CDR3 length: 15 amino acids. V was clipped by 4 bases and J by 0 bases, with 11 bases between them. Here the CDR3 reads CASSVTFSSYNEQFF. The CDR3 nucleotides are TGCGCCAGCAGCGTCACCTTCAGCTCCTACAATGAGCAGTTCTTC.

This clone was counted a single time. In DNA form, the CDR3 reads TGTGCCAGCAGCCAAGGGAGATTCTATGGCTACACCTTC. Translation gives CASSQGRFYGYTF. V usage is TRBV6-5 and J usage is TRBJ1-2; unclear D gene. V gave up 6 bases and J gave up 4 bases, with 12 bases separating them. This CDR3 is 13 amino acids long. Germline loops: CDR1 MNHEY, CDR2 SVGAGI.

The rearrangement joins TRBV6-5 to TRBJ1-4; 10 positions agree with TRBD1. CDR3 length: 15 amino acids. The V gene end was trimmed by 10 bases and the J gene end by 4 bases; junction bases not matched to a gene: 9. CDR1 and CDR2 (germline): MNHEY, SVGAGI. CDR3 nucleotides: TGTGCCACCTCCGGGACAGGGGCCTTTAATGAAAAACTGTTTTTT. Protein: CATSGTGAFNEKLFF.